This T cell receptor beta chain was captured in a study of T cell responses to AZD1222 COVID-19 vaccine. Study-wide results and limits: Nearly half of spike-specific TCRs reportedly go after variant regions that carry no mutations. An increase in Spike-specific TCR breadth and depth was observed after two AZD1222 doses. Donor demographics were predominantly white British with a female majority; clonal diversity may be underestimated.

About this clone: Antigen: not known.

Per germline, CDR1 SGHRS and CDR2 YFSETQ. The germline V and J ends were trimmed by 4 bases and 3 bases, with 14 bases remaining between them. CDR3 length: 15 residues. Libraries were prepared by immunoSEQ multiplex PCR; TCRdb keeps only in-frame clonotypes and omits some of them. Counted here are about 180,000 clones, 80% to 95% occurring once; the ten biggest clones make up about 1.9%. Second doses that came at about 4 or about 12 weeks were put together. The sample was peripheral blood, taken 28 days after the second AZD1222 dose. The receptor was isolated from an adult who received the AZD1222 COVID-19 vaccine. This chain uses TRBV5-1 with TRBJ2-1; D possibly corresponds to TRBD2 (6 bases). CDR3 in amino acids: CASSLQDSGYNEQFF. The CDR3 DNA follows: TGCGCCAGCAGCCTCCAGGATAGCGGCTACAATGAGCAGTTCTTC.